The rows below give T cell receptor beta chains drawn from one sample of a study of shared clonotypes between healthy human individuals. Generated by immunoSEQ multiplex PCR, the TCRdb table keeps only in-frame clones and is missing some. The table has hundreds of thousands of clones, more than 95% seen once; the top ten hold around 0.058%. Sequencing used naive CD4+ T cells sorted from blood. These receptor sequences come from a woman in her 30s in good health. Both conserved end residues are part of each CDR3. Fields, in order: J gene, clone size, V gene, D gene, CDR3 DNA, CDR3 protein. A D gene is named only where the DNA matches it firmly. Expanded clones get a size class; other rows say once, few or many, or leave the size out.

j_gene: TRBJ1-5
abundance: .
v_gene: TRBV9
d_gene: TRBD1
CDR3nt: TGTGCCAGCAGCGGGGGGACAGAGACCAATCAGCCCCAGCATTTT
CDR3aa: CASSGGTETNQPQHF

j_gene: TRBJ2-5
abundance: .
v_gene: TRBV28
d_gene: TRBD2
CDR3nt: TGTGCCAGCAGTTTATTGGTTAGCGGGAGCGCGGGGGAGACCCAGTACTTC
CDR3aa: CASSLLVSGSAGETQYF

j_gene: TRBJ2-5
abundance: .
v_gene: TRBV29-1
d_gene: TRBD1
CDR3nt: TGCAGCGTTGAAACCAGGGGGAAGTCCAAGACCCAGTACTTC
CDR3aa: CSVETRGKSKTQYF

j_gene: TRBJ1-3
abundance: .
v_gene: TRBV14
d_gene: .
CDR3nt: TGTGCCAGCAGCCAACAACTCTCTTCTGGAAACACCATATATTTT
CDR3aa: CASSQQLSSGNTIYF

j_gene: TRBJ1-4
abundance: .
v_gene: TRBV5-1
d_gene: TRBD1
CDR3nt: TGCGCCAGCAGCTGGGGGACAGGGGGCCGAACTAATGAAAAACTGTTTTTT
CDR3aa: CASSWGTGGRTNEKLFF

j_gene: TRBJ2-5
abundance: few
v_gene: TRBV18
d_gene: .
CDR3nt: TGTGCCAGCTCACCCCAAGAGACCCAGTACTTC
CDR3aa: CASSPQETQYF

j_gene: TRBJ1-1
abundance: .
v_gene: TRBV5-1
d_gene: TRBD1
CDR3nt: TGCGCCAGCAAACAGGGGGCGGACACTGAAGCTTTCTTT
CDR3aa: CASKQGADTEAFF

j_gene: TRBJ1-1
abundance: .
v_gene: TRBV18
d_gene: .
CDR3nt: TGTGCCAGCTCACCACGGCGTGCCGACACTGAAGCTTTCTTT
CDR3aa: CASSPRRADTEAFF

j_gene: TRBJ2-7
abundance: .
v_gene: TRBV7-9
d_gene: .
CDR3nt: TGTGCCAGCGGGGGGCAGGATCGCTACGAGCAGTACTTC
CDR3aa: CASGGQDRYEQYF

j_gene: TRBJ2-7
abundance: .
v_gene: TRBV5-4
d_gene: .
CDR3nt: TGTGCCAGCAGCCGCGACTTGGGGGCCTACGAGCAGTACTTC
CDR3aa: CASSRDLGAYEQYF

j_gene: TRBJ2-7
abundance: .
v_gene: TRBV2
d_gene: TRBD1
CDR3nt: TGTGCCACGGGGCAGTACAGGGGGACCGAGCAGTACTTC
CDR3aa: CATGQYRGTEQYF

j_gene: TRBJ1-4
abundance: .
v_gene: TRBV4-1
d_gene: .
CDR3nt: TGCGCCAGCAGAGATACAGGTGCAACTAATGAAAAACTGTTTTTT
CDR3aa: CASRDTGATNEKLFF

j_gene: TRBJ1-5
abundance: .
v_gene: TRBV27
d_gene: .
CDR3nt: TGTGCCAGCAGTTTTCTCAGGACAGCAAAAAATCAGCCCCAGCATTTT
CDR3aa: CASSFLRTAKNQPQHF

j_gene: TRBJ1-1
abundance: .
v_gene: TRBV5-4
d_gene: .
CDR3nt: TGTGCCAGCAGCTCCTGGGGGGGTTTCGGGGTAGCTTTCTTT
CDR3aa: CASSSWGGFGVAFF

j_gene: TRBJ2-1
abundance: .
v_gene: TRBV2
d_gene: .
CDR3nt: TGTGCCAGCAGACCCGGGACTGTATCCTACAATGAGCAGTTCTTC
CDR3aa: CASRPGTVSYNEQFF

j_gene: TRBJ2-7
abundance: .
v_gene: TRBV7-2
d_gene: TRBD2
CDR3nt: TGTGCCAGCAGCTGGGATAGCGGGCCATCCTACGAGCAGTACTTC
CDR3aa: CASSWDSGPSYEQYF

j_gene: TRBJ1-1
abundance: .
v_gene: TRBV28
d_gene: .
CDR3nt: TGTGCCAGCAGCGTCCGCGCGGAAGCTTTCTTT
CDR3aa: CASSVRAEAFF

j_gene: TRBJ1-2
abundance: .
v_gene: TRBV18
d_gene: .
CDR3nt: TGTGCCAGCTCACCACCAGGGCGGGACTATGGCTACACCTTC
CDR3aa: CASSPPGRDYGYTF

j_gene: TRBJ1-5
abundance: few
v_gene: TRBV6-1
d_gene: .
CDR3nt: TGTGCCAGCAGTGCGGTGGGGACCATAAATCAGCCCCAGCATTTT
CDR3aa: CASSAVGTINQPQHF

j_gene: TRBJ1-3
abundance: .
v_gene: TRBV7-9
d_gene: .
CDR3nt: TGTGCCAGCAGTGATCAGGGTTACTCTGGAAACACCATATATTTT
CDR3aa: CASSDQGYSGNTIYF

j_gene: TRBJ2-1
abundance: .
v_gene: TRBV7-9
d_gene: TRBD2
CDR3nt: TGTGCCAGCAGCCCAGGACTAGCGGGGACTAGGTCCTACAATGAGCAGTTCTTC
CDR3aa: CASSPGLAGTRSYNEQFF

j_gene: TRBJ1-2
abundance: .
v_gene: TRBV28
d_gene: .
CDR3nt: TGTGCCAGCAGTTTAGGGGGGACCCCCTCCTATGGCTACACCTTC
CDR3aa: CASSLGGTPSYGYTF

j_gene: TRBJ2-1
abundance: .
v_gene: TRBV5-1
d_gene: TRBD2
CDR3nt: TGCGCCAGCAGCTCAAGGACTAGCGGGATGAGCTCCTACAATGAGCAGTTCTTC
CDR3aa: CASSSRTSGMSSYNEQFF

j_gene: TRBJ2-1
abundance: .
v_gene: TRBV9
d_gene: .
CDR3nt: TGTGCCAGCAGCGTAGGCTCTCTGGGGTTCTACAATGAGCAGTTCTTC
CDR3aa: CASSVGSLGFYNEQFF

j_gene: TRBJ2-3
abundance: .
v_gene: TRBV5-1
d_gene: TRBD1
CDR3nt: TGCGCCAGCAGCAAGGACAGGAGAGATTCAGATACGCAGTATTTT
CDR3aa: CASSKDRRDSDTQYF

j_gene: TRBJ2-7
abundance: .
v_gene: TRBV2
d_gene: .
CDR3nt: TGTGCCAGCACGGCTCGTGGAAGTTCCTACGAGCAGTACTTC
CDR3aa: CASTARGSSYEQYF

j_gene: TRBJ2-7
abundance: .
v_gene: TRBV7-3
d_gene: .
CDR3nt: TGTGCCAGCAGCCCTGGGGGACAAAAGTACTACGAGCAGTACTTC
CDR3aa: CASSPGGQKYYEQYF

j_gene: TRBJ2-5
abundance: .
v_gene: TRBV5-1
d_gene: TRBD2
CDR3nt: TGCGCCAGCAGCGCCGGGACTAAGGACGAGACCCAGTACTTC
CDR3aa: CASSAGTKDETQYF

j_gene: TRBJ2-1
abundance: .
v_gene: TRBV7-3
d_gene: TRBD2
CDR3nt: TGTGCCAGCAGCTCAACGGGACTAGCGGTTGAGAATGAGCAGTTCTTC
CDR3aa: CASSSTGLAVENEQFF

j_gene: TRBJ2-7
abundance: .
v_gene: TRBV5-4
d_gene: TRBD1
CDR3nt: TGTGCCAGCAGCTTCGACAGGGCCTACGAGCAGTACTTC
CDR3aa: CASSFDRAYEQYF

j_gene: TRBJ2-4
abundance: .
v_gene: TRBV28
d_gene: TRBD2
CDR3nt: TGTGCCAGCTTAACTAGCGGGGAGGGTCTAGCCAAAAACATTCAGTACTTC
CDR3aa: CASLTSGEGLAKNIQYF

j_gene: TRBJ1-4
abundance: .
v_gene: TRBV27
d_gene: .
CDR3nt: TGTGCCAGCAGTTTAGCGGGGGCCAATGAAAAACTGTTTTTT
CDR3aa: CASSLAGANEKLFF

j_gene: TRBJ2-7
abundance: .
v_gene: TRBV7-9
d_gene: .
CDR3nt: TGTGCCAGCAGCTTTCAGGGGCACTACGAGCAGTACTTC
CDR3aa: CASSFQGHYEQYF

j_gene: TRBJ1-5
abundance: .
v_gene: TRBV28
d_gene: .
CDR3nt: TGTGCCAGCAGCCTCGCGGGGGCAGGCAATCAGCCCCAGCATTTT
CDR3aa: CASSLAGAGNQPQHF

j_gene: TRBJ2-2
abundance: .
v_gene: TRBV19
d_gene: .
CDR3nt: TGTGCCAGTAGTATGAGGACCGGGGAGCTGTTTTTT
CDR3aa: CASSMRTGELFF

j_gene: TRBJ1-5
abundance: .
v_gene: TRBV28
d_gene: .
CDR3nt: TGTGCCAGCAGTCTCGGACAGTACAATCAGCCCCAGCATTTT
CDR3aa: CASSLGQYNQPQHF